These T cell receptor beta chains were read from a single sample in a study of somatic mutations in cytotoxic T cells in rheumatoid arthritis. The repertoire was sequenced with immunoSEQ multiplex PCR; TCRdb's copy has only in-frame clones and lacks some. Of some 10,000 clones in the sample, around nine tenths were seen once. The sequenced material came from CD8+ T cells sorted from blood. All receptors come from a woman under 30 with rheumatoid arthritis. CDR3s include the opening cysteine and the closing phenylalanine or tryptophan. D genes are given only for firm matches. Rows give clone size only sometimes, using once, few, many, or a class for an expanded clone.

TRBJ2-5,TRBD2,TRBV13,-,TGTGCCAGCAGCCAGACCGGACTAGCGGGGCCCCAAGAGACCCAGTACTTC,CASSQTGLAGPQETQYF
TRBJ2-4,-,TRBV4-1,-,TGCGCCAGCAGCCAAGACGGAGGCGGCATTCAGTACTTC,CASSQDGGGIQYF
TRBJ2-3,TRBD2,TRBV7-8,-,TGTGCCAGCAGCTTTTGGTGGAGCGGGGGTCCTCCTAGCACAGATACGCAGTATTTT,CASSFWWSGGPPSTDTQYF
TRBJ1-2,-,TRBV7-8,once,TGTGCCAGCAGCTTAGCCACGGGGTGGGGCTACACCTTC,CASSLATGWGYTF
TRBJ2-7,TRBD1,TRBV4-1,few,TGCGCCAGCAGCTTACAGGGGGGCACCTACGAGCAGTACTTC,CASSLQGGTYEQYF
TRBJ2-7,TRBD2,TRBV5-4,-,TGTGCCAGCAGCCTGGGGACTAGCGGCGCCTACGAGCAGTACTTC,CASSLGTSGAYEQYF
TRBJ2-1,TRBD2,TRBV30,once,TGTGCCTGGAGTCGAGGGACTAGCGGAAACTATCACTACAATGAGCAGTTCTTC,CAWSRGTSGNYHYNEQFF
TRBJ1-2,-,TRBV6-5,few,TGTGCCAGCAGTTACCAAGGGGTGGGCCTCTATGGCTACACCTTC,CASSYQGVGLYGYTF
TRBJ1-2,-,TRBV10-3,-,TGTGCCATCAGTGGCCGGGGGGGCACTAACTATGGCTACACCTTC,CAISGRGGTNYGYTF
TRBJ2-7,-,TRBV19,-,TGTGCCAGTAGTATGGCAGGGGGGTACGAGCAGTACTTC,CASSMAGGYEQYF
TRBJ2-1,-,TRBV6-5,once,TGTGCCAGCAGTTACTCTCCAGGGGAGTGGGAGCAGTTCTTC,CASSYSPGEWEQFF
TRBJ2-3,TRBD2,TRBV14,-,TGTGCCAGCAGCCGACGACCTTTGGAGCGGGGGGGCGTGGGCACAGATACGCAGTATTTT,CASSRRPLERGGVGTDTQYF
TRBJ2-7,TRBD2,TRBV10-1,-,TGCGCCAGCAGTGAGGTAGCGGGAGGCGAGCAGTACTTC,CASSEVAGGEQYF
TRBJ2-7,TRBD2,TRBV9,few,TGTGCCAGCAGCGTAGCGGGGGGGAATCACTACGAGCAGTACTTC,CASSVAGGNHYEQYF
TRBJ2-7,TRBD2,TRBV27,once,TGTGCCAGCGCCACAACGACTAGCGGGAGCCCCTACGAGCAGTACTTC,CASATTTSGSPYEQYF
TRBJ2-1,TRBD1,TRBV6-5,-,TGTGCCAGCAGTTTCACCGGGACAGGGTCCTACAATGAGCAGTTCTTC,CASSFTGTGSYNEQFF
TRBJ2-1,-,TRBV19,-,TGTGCCAGTAGTATAACCAGGGGCAATGAGCAGTTCTTC,CASSITRGNEQFF
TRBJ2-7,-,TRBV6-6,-,TGTGCCAGCAGTTATCGGGGTGAGGGCGAGCAGTACTTC,CASSYRGEGEQYF
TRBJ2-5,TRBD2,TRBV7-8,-,TGTGCCAGCAGCCCAGGGTCTAGCGGGGGTGAGACCCAGTACTTC,CASSPGSSGGETQYF
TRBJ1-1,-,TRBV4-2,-,TGTGCCAGCAAGACAGACGATGGGAACACTGAAGCTTTCTTT,CASKTDDGNTEAFF
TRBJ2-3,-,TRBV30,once,TGTGCCTGGAGTGGGCCGGGGGGCCTCAAAGATACGCAGTATTTT,CAWSGPGGLKDTQYF
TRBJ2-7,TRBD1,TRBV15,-,TGTGCCACCAGCAGAGATACAGGGGGCCTCTCCTACGAGCAGTACTTC,CATSRDTGGLSYEQYF
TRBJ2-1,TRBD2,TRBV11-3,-,TGTGCCAGCAGCGCCTTCGGGAGCGGGACGTACAATGAGCAGTTCTTC,CASSAFGSGTYNEQFF
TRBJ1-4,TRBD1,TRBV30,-,TGTGCCTGGACAGGGGGCTTAACTAATGAAAAACTGTTTTTT,CAWTGGLTNEKLFF
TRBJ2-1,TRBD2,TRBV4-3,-,TGCGCCAGCAGCTTGGGTAGCGGGGGCCGAAACAATGAGCAGTTCTTC,CASSLGSGGRNNEQFF
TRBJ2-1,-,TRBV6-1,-,TGTGCCAGCAGTGAAGAACAGTTCGGATACAATGAGCAGTTCTTC,CASSEEQFGYNEQFF
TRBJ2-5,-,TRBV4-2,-,TGTGCCAGCAGCCAAGCAGCGGAGGAAGAGACCCAGTACTTC,CASSQAAEEETQYF
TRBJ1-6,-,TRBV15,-,TGTGCCACCAGCAGAGGGGAGGACAATTCACCCCTCCACTTT,CATSRGEDNSPLHF
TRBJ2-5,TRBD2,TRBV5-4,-,TGTGCCAGCAGCCCCGGGCTAGCGGGGTTCCTTCCGGGAGAGACCCAGTACTTC,CASSPGLAGFLPGETQYF
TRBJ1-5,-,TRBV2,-,TGTGCCAGCGGCGACAGGTTGGTGCCCGTCTGGCCCCAGCATTTT,CASGDRLVPVWPQHF
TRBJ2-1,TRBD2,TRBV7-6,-,TGTGCCAGCAGCTTAAGACTAGCGGGGTACAATGAGCAGTTCTTC,CASSLRLAGYNEQFF
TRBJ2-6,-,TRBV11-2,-,TGTGCCAGCAGCCTGTGGGGGCAGGGAGACGTCCTGACTTTC,CASSLWGQGDVLTF
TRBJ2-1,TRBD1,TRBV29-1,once,TGCAGCGTCGGTTTTTGGGACAGGGGTGATTCGGGTGAGCAGTTCTTC,CSVGFWDRGDSGEQFF
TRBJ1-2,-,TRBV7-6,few,TGTGCCAGCAGCTTCCGGGAGACTAACTATGGCTACACCTTC,CASSFRETNYGYTF
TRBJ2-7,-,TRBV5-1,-,TGCGCCAGCAGCTTTGGTGGAGAGATCGAGCAGTACTTC,CASSFGGEIEQYF
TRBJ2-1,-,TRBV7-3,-,TGTGCCAGCAGCTTCACCCGCGGGCCTTACAATGAGCAGTTCTTC,CASSFTRGPYNEQFF
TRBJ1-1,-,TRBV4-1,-,TGCGCCAGCGGTCAGGGGTCAGTGACTGAAGCTTTCTTT,CASGQGSVTEAFF
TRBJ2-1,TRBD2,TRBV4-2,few,TGTGCCAGCAGCCAAGAGGGGACTAGCGGGTACAATGAGCAGTTCTTC,CASSQEGTSGYNEQFF
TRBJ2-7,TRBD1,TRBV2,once,TGTGCCAGCAGTTTTGGACAGGGCGGCGACGAGCAGTACTTC,CASSFGQGGDEQYF
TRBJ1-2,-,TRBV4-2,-,TGTGCCAGCAGCCAAGACGGCAGGGCTAACTATGGCTACACCTTC,CASSQDGRANYGYTF
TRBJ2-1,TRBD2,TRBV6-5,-,TGTGCCAGCAGTCCCAGGACTAGCGGCTACAATGAGCAGTTCTTC,CASSPRTSGYNEQFF
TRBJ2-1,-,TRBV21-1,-,TGTGCCAGCAGCAAATTCCCACGAGGGAGGGCCGAGAATGAGCAGTTCTTC,CASSKFPRGRAENEQFF
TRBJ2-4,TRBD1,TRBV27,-,TGTGCCAGCAGTCCCGGGACAGAAAACATTCAGTACTTC,CASSPGTENIQYF
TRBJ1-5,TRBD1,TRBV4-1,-,TGCGCCAGCAGCCAAGTACAGGGGGAAGATCAGCCCCAGCATTTT,CASSQVQGEDQPQHF
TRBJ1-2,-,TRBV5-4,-,TGTGCCAGCAGCCCTTGGACAGAATCAGTATTTAACTATGGCTACACCTTC,CASSPWTESVFNYGYTF
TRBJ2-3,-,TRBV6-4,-,TGTGCCAGCAGTGACCCCCGGGAAGGAGATACGCAGTATTTT,CASSDPREGDTQYF
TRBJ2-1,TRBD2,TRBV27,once,TGTGCCAGCAGTTTAGGCCTAGCGGGAGACCCGAGGTCGAATGAGCAGTTCTTC,CASSLGLAGDPRSNEQFF
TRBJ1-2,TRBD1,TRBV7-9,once,TGTGCCAGCAGCCCTAGGACAGGGTTTGGCTACACCTTC,CASSPRTGFGYTF
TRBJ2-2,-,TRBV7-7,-,TGTGCTAGCAGCTTAGCACCAGGGAGGTCCGGGGAGCTGTTTTTT,CASSLAPGRSGELFF
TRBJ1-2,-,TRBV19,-,TGTGCCAGTAGTAGGATTACAGGAGCGCCTGGCTACACCTTC,CASSRITGAPGYTF
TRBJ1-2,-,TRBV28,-,TGTGCCAGCAGTCAACAGGGAAATTATACCTATGGCTACACCTTC,CASSQQGNYTYGYTF
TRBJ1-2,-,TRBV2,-,TGTGCCAGCAGTATTAACCTAGAGGCGACAGACGTAGAAGGCTACACCTTC,CASSINLEATDVEGYTF
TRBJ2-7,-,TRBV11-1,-,TGTGCCAGCAGCCCGAGACACGGCGGGTACTCCTACGAGCAGTACTTC,CASSPRHGGYSYEQYF
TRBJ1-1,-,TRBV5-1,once,TGCGCCAGCAGCTTGGGAGGTTCAGGGGTGGGGACTGAAGCTTTCTTT,CASSLGGSGVGTEAFF